A single sample gave rise to the 29 T cell receptor beta chains below, sequenced in a study of CD8 T cells in Susac syndrome. cDNA came from about 0.5 to 1 ug RNA primed by random hexamers. TCRdb re-derived calls from the immunoSEQ multiplex PCR reads in MiXCR, one entry per CDR3 protein. Of roughly 140,000 distinct CDR3 sequences listed, around 95% are singletons. The sample taken for sequencing was CD4+ T cells from PBMCs. Receptors were obtained from a human donor with Susac syndrome.

The chain carries TRBV6-5 and TRBJ2-2, with a possible D match to TRBD1 (5 bases). The CDR3 is 19 residues long. Germline V CDR1 and CDR2: MNHEY, SVGAGI. V shed 0 bases and J shed 2 bases, with 19 bases lying between them. CDR3 nucleotides: TGTGCCAGCAGTTACTCGCCGGTGGGGCCTGAATCTAACACCGGGGAGCTGTTTTTT. It specifies CASSYSPVGPESNTGELFF.

CDR3 sequence reads: CASTRSSYNSPLHF. The CDR3 DNA is TGTGCCAGCACTCGGAGCTCTTATAATTCACCCCTCCACTTT. The chain has TRBV12-3 or TRBV12-4 and TRBJ1-6; D uncertain. The V end was cut by 7 bases, the J end by 4 bases, with 11 bases between. This CDR3 is 14 amino acids long.

The V and J genes are TRBV3-1 and TRBJ2-6; unclear D gene. Germline V gives CDR1 LGHDT, CDR2 YNNKEL (reference sequence). This CDR3 is built from 16 residues. V was shortened by 2 bases and J by 0 bases, with 8 bases between the two germline ends. The CDR3 region is CASSQSPSSGANVLTF. The CDR3 DNA sequence: TGTGCCAGCAGCCAATCCCCCTCCTCTGGGGCCAACGTCCTGACTTTC.

V gene TRBV20-1 combines with J gene TRBJ2-7; TRBD2 might be the D (5 bases). CDR1 is DFQATT and CDR2 is SNEGSKA in the germline V gene (reference sequence). The CDR3 is 11 amino acids. The germline V and J ends were trimmed by 6 bases and 3 bases, with 9 bases remaining between them. The CDR3 is CSAILDYEQYF. The CDR3, as DNA: TGCAGTGCCATACTAGACTACGAGCAGTACTTC.

The chain couples TRBV3-1 to TRBJ1-2; 7 bases agree with TRBD1. The trim removed 1 base at V and 4 bases at J, leaving 6 bases unmatched. The CDR3 runs 15 residues. Germline assignment: CDR1 LGHDT and CDR2 YNNKEL (reference sequence). As DNA, the CDR3 is TGTGCCAGCAGCCAAGGGACAGGTGGGGTCTATGGCTACACCTTC. Translation: CASSQGTGGVYGYTF.

The chain recombines TRBV5-1 with TRBJ2-4; a possible D gene is TRBD2 (6 bases). Trimming shortened V by 4 bases and J by 8 bases, and 16 bases separated the two germline ends. Germline assignment: CDR1 SGHRS and CDR2 YFSETQ. The CDR3 sequence is 14 residues long. The CDR3 loop is CASSPLAGKHIQYF. In DNA, the CDR3 is TGCGCCAGCAGCCCCTTGGCGGGGAAACACATTCAGTACTTC.

The chain joins TRBV20-1 to TRBJ2-5; D is possibly TRBD1 or TRBD2 (6 bases each). V gave up 2 bases and J gave up 5 bases, with 24 bases separating them. This CDR3 spans 17 amino acids. Germline CDR1 and CDR2: DFQATT and SNEGSKA (reference sequence). In DNA form, the CDR3 reads TGCAGTGCTAGATCCGGGCTACATAGGGGGGCCGGGGAGACCCAGTACTTC. Translation gives CSARSGLHRGAGETQYF.

The chain couples TRBV14 to TRBJ1-1, with a tentative D call TRBD1 (6 bases). CDR1 is SGHDN and CDR2 is FVKESK in the germline V gene. Deletions cut 4 bases from V and 4 bases from J, with 19 bases between. The CDR3 contains 16 residues. The chain's CDR3 is CASSPRQGQGGTEAFF. CDR3 DNA: TGTGCCAGCAGCCCCCGGCAGGGGCAAGGCGGCACTGAAGCTTTCTTT.

This chain connects TRBV5-1 to TRBJ2-1; 9 bases line up with TRBD1. The CDR3 is 16 residues long. The V segment lost 0 bases and the J segment 3 bases; nucleotides outside the gene matches: 4. CDR1 and CDR2 (germline): SGHRS, YFSETQ. The CDR3 spells CASSLEATGGYNEQFF. CDR3 coding DNA: TGCGCCAGCAGCTTGGAGGCGACAGGGGGCTACAATGAGCAGTTCTTC.

The V and J genes are TRBV12-5 and TRBJ1-1, with 8 bases identical to TRBD1. The V and J ends lost 3 bases and 3 bases, in that order; junction bases with no gene match: 18. The germline CDR1 and CDR2 sequences are LGHNT and FRNRAP. This CDR3 has 19 amino acids. DNA of the CDR3: TGTGCTAGTGGTTTCGTGTCGCCCTTGGACAGGGAAGGTTACACTGAAGCTTTCTTT. It specifies CASGFVSPLDREGYTEAFF.

V is TRBV7-9 and J is TRBJ2-1; no firm D call. There are 13 residues in the CDR3. Germline V CDR1 and CDR2: SEHNR, FQNEAQ (reference sequence). V gave up 5 bases and J gave up 8 bases, with 13 bases separating them. The CDR3 DNA sequence: TGTGCCAGCAGCAGAAAGACTGTGGATGAGCAGTTCTTC. This gives the protein CASSRKTVDEQFF.

The chain recombines TRBV27 with TRBJ2-1; TRBD2 matches at 12 bases. This CDR3 contains 16 residues. Germline V gene data show CDR1 as MNHEY and CDR2 as SMNVEV (reference sequence). The V and J ends lost 5 bases and 5 bases, in that order; junction bases with no gene match: 7. The CDR3 spells CASSTPGLAGNNEQFF. The CDR3 nucleotides are TGTGCCAGCAGTACCCCGGGACTAGCGGGCAACAATGAGCAGTTCTTC.

V gene TRBV7-2 combines with J gene TRBJ2-5; TRBD1 might be the D (5 bases). The V and J ends lost 1 base and 4 bases respectively, with 10 bases between them. The germline CDR1 and CDR2 sequences are SGHTA and FQGNSA. This CDR3 has 14 amino acids. The CDR3 DNA sequence: TGTGCCAGCAGCTTAGGGCAGGGTCCAGAGACCCAGTACTTC. The encoded protein is CASSLGQGPETQYF. The complete variable domain, with remaining parts taken from reference TRBV7-2 and TRBJ2-5, reads GAGVSQSPSNKVTEKGKDVELRCDPISGHTALYWYRQSLGQGLEFLIYFQGNSAPDKSGLPSDRFSAERTGGSVSTLTIQRTQQEDSAVYLCASSLGQGPETQYFGPGTRLLVL.

The gene calls are TRBV20-1 and TRBJ2-7; D is uncertain. The germline V gene has CDR1 DFQATT and CDR2 SNEGSKA (reference sequence). Trimming took 6 bases from V and 3 from J, leaving 9 bases between them. There are 11 residues in the CDR3. The CDR3 DNA reads as TGCAGTGCGCCTTCTAGCTACGAGCAGTACTTC. This translates into CSAPSSYEQYF.

This clonotype was found once. V and J are TRBV15 and TRBJ2-6, with unresolved D. The CDR3 covers 16 residues. The ends were cut back, 0 bases at V and 0 bases at J, with 6 bases in the middle. Germline assignment: CDR1 LNHNV and CDR2 YYDKDF (reference sequence). The CDR3 spells CATSRDIGSGANVLTF. In nucleotides, the CDR3 is TGTGCCACCAGCAGAGATATCGGCTCTGGGGCCAACGTCCTGACTTTC.

The chain links TRBV7-8 to TRBJ2-7, with 7 bases identical to TRBD1. Germline lookup yields CDR1 SGHVS and CDR2 FQNEAQ. The CDR3 is 14 amino acids. Losses at the gene ends were 5 bases for V and 2 bases for J; bases not matched to a gene: 6. CDR3 nucleotides: TGTGCCAGCAGCCCCGGGACAGCGACCTACGAGCAGTACTTC. Translation: CASSPGTATYEQYF.

This chain links TRBV12-3 or TRBV12-4 with TRBJ1-5; no reliable D call. V was trimmed by 3 bases and J by 2 bases, leaving 14 bases between them. The CDR3 has 16 residues. In DNA form, the CDR3 reads TGTGCCAGCAGTTTTTTCGGGATAACGGGCAATCAGCCCCAGCATTTT. Amino acid sequence: CASSFFGITGNQPQHF.

The J gene is TRBJ1-1, the V gene TRBV20-1; 11 nucleotides match TRBD1. The trim removed 6 bases at V and 8 bases at J, leaving 5 bases unmatched. Germline V gene sequence: CDR1 DFQATT, CDR2 SNEGSKA (reference sequence). This CDR3 comprises 12 residues. The CDR3 spells CSAHGQGAEAFF. DNA of the CDR3: TGCAGTGCCCACGGACAGGGGGCCGAAGCTTTCTTT.

The rearrangement joins TRBV5-1 to TRBJ1-2; D remains ambiguous. Germline V lookup: CDR1 SGHRS, CDR2 YFSETQ. The ends were cut back, 0 bases at V and 3 bases at J, with 6 bases in the middle. The length of the CDR3 is 13 residues. In DNA form, the CDR3 reads TGCGCCAGCAGCTTGGGGGATTACTATGGCTACACCTTC. Its translation is CASSLGDYYGYTF. Complete variable domain (other parts from reference TRBV5-1 and TRBJ1-2): KAGVTQTPRYLIKTRGQQVTLSCSPISGHRSVSWYQQTPGQGLQFLFEYFSETQRNKGNFPGRFSGRQFSNSRSEMNVSTLELGDSALYLCASSLGDYYGYTFGSGTRLTVV.

Here the CDR3 reads CASTPGLAGYEQYF. Written as DNA, the CDR3 is TGTGCCAGCACCCCGGGACTAGCGGGCTACGAGCAGTACTTC. This chain links TRBV28 with TRBJ2-7; 12 bases are shared with TRBD2. CDR3 length: 14 amino acids. Trimming at V came to 7 bases and at J to 3 bases, leaving 4 bases not matched to a gene. The germline V gene encodes CDR1 MDHEN and CDR2 SYDVKM.

This rearrangement joins TRBV18 to TRBJ2-1, with 7 bases matching TRBD2. J gave up 6 bases and V 1 base, and 6 bases lay outside the gene matches. The CDR3 consists of 15 residues. CDR1 KGHSH and CDR2 LQKENI come from the germline V gene. Written as DNA, the CDR3 is TGTGCCAGCTCACCACTGCGGGAGATGGGCAATGAGCAGTTCTTC. It codes for CASSPLREMGNEQFF. The full variable domain, completed using reference TRBV18 and TRBJ2-1, is NAGVMQNPRHLVRRRGQEARLRCSPMKGHSHVYWYRQLPEEGLKFMVYLQKENIIDESGMPKERFSAEFPKEGPSILRIQQVVRGDSAAYFCASSPLREMGNEQFFGPGTRLTVL.

The chain joins TRBV20-1 to TRBJ2-7, with 8 bases aligning to TRBD1. CDR1 and CDR2 from the germline V gene are DFQATT and SNEGSKA (reference sequence). J lost 7 bases, V lost 3 bases, and 8 bases had no gene match. The length of the CDR3 is 13 residues. In nucleotides, the CDR3 is TGCAGTGCTAGTGGCCAGGGGGCGCGAGAGCAGTACTTC. Its translation: CSASGQGAREQYF.

The table lists this clonotype with a count of one. V and J are TRBV11-1 and TRBJ2-7; tentatively, D is TRBD1 (6 bases). V was trimmed by 1 base and J by 3 bases, leaving 10 bases between them. Germline assignment: CDR1 SGHAT and CDR2 FQDESV (reference sequence). The CDR3 runs to 14 residues. This chain's CDR3 is CASSLVGQDYEQYF. DNA of the CDR3: TGTGCCAGCAGCTTAGTGGGACAAGACTACGAGCAGTACTTC.

This chain connects TRBV6-6 to TRBJ1-5, with D unresolved. The CDR3 consists of 11 residues. V lost 6 bases and J 4 bases, leaving 4 bases between the germline ends. The V gene's germline CDR1 is MNHNY and CDR2 SVGAGI (reference sequence). This CDR3 is CASRTNQPQHF. CDR3 in DNA: TGTGCCAGCAGGACAAATCAGCCCCAGCATTTT.

The V and J genes are TRBV5-1 and TRBJ1-1; 7 bases are shared with TRBD1. The V segment lost 3 bases and the J segment 0 bases; nucleotides outside the gene matches: 2. CDR3 length: 14 residues. The germline CDR1 and CDR2 sequences are SGHRS and YFSETQ. CDR3 sequence reads: CASSSGGVNTEAFF. The DNA of the CDR3 is TGCGCCAGCAGCTCAGGGGGGGTGAACACTGAAGCTTTCTTT.

The rearrangement uses TRBV15 and TRBJ1-1, with 8 bases identical to TRBD1. Germline V gives CDR1 LNHNV, CDR2 YYDKDF (reference sequence). The CDR3 is 16 residues long. V dropped 3 bases and J dropped 1; count of bases not matched to a gene: 7. The CDR3 sequence is CATSRGYRGENTEAFF. DNA of the CDR3: TGTGCCACCAGCAGGGGCTACAGGGGGGAGAACACTGAAGCTTTCTTT.

This chain uses TRBV25-1 with TRBJ2-5, with TRBD2 matching over 9 bases. Trimming removed 1 base from V and 5 bases from J; junction bases left unmatched: 11. CDR3 length equals 17 residues. Per germline, CDR1 MGHDK and CDR2 SYGVNS. CDR3 sequence: CASSESHLAGSRETQYF. CDR3 DNA: TGTGCCAGCAGTGAATCCCACCTAGCGGGGTCTCGTGAGACCCAGTACTTC.

The chain recombines TRBV5-6 with TRBJ1-6; no firm D call. Trimming left V 9 bases short and J 9 bases short, with 31 bases between. Germline CDR1 and CDR2: SGHDT and YYEEEE. The length of the CDR3 is 18 residues. The CDR3 is CATDPGLNAYLSSSPLHF. Here the CDR3 DNA reads TGTGCCACCGACCCGGGGTTAAATGCCTATCTGTCGAGTTCACCCCTCCACTTT.

This clonotype was seen only a few times. This chain links TRBV7-9 with TRBJ2-5; TRBD1 matches 10 bases. CDR1 and CDR2 (germline): SEHNR, FQNEAQ (reference sequence). V lost 3 bases, J lost 2 bases, and 0 bases stayed unmatched. The CDR3 contains 14 residues. The CDR3 sequence: CASSLDRGQETQYF. The CDR3 region has the DNA TGTGCCAGCAGCTTGGACAGGGGGCAAGAGACCCAGTACTTC.